The sequence of this TCR beta chain was determined in a study of identical twins. The study, taken as a whole, reports: Part of the zero-insertion signal could reflect confounding by invariant MAIT and iNKT cells. Cross-sectional statistical analysis was relied on for the conclusions, without the same donors being followed.

After template switching added a universal primer site, the resulting cDNA carried unique molecular identifiers. TCRdb reprocessed the 5' RACE reads via MiXCR and lists one record per CDR3 protein. Of a few hundred thousand distinct CDR3 sequences in the sample, roughly a tenth were seen once. The table lists this clonotype with a few counts. Antigen: not known. Germline-derived CDR1 and CDR2 are MDHEN and SYDVKM. CDR3 length: 15 residues. The V end was cut by 5 bases, the J end by 2 bases, with 13 bases between. This TCR derives from a man between 45 and 60 years old in good health. The material sequenced was memory T cells sorted from blood. The V gene is TRBV28, the J gene TRBJ1-3; the D is unclear. In DNA, the CDR3 is TGTGCCAGCAGTCCGTTGGGAAGCGCTGGAAACACCATATATTTT. Its translation: CASSPLGSAGNTIYF.